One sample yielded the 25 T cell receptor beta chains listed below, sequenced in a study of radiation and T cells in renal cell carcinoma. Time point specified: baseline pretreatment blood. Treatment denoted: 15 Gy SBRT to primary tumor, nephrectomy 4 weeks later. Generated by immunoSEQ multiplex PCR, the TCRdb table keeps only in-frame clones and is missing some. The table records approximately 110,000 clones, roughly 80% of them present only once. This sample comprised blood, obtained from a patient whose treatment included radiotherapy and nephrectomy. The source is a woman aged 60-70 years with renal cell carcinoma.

The CDR3 region is CASTSAAGSADTQYF. The CDR3 DNA sequence: TGTGCCAGCACCTCTGCGGCTGGGTCTGCAGATACGCAGTATTTT. This chain links TRBV7-9 with TRBJ2-3; the D is unclear. Looked up from germline, CDR1 is SEHNR and CDR2 is FQNEAQ (reference sequence). With 7 bases removed from V and 4 bases from J, the gap between germline ends came to 18 bases. This CDR3 has 15 residues.

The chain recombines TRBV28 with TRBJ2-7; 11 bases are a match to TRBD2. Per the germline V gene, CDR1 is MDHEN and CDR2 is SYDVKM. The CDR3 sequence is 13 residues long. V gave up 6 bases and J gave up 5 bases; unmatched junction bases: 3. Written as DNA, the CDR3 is TGTGCCAGCAGACTAGCGGGAGTCGACGAGCAGTACTTC. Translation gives CASRLAGVDEQYF.

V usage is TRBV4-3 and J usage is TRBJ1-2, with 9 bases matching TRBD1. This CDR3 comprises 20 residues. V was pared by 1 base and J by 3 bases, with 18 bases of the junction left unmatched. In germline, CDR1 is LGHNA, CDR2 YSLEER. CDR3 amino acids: CASSQVRFLGQGLVYYGYTF. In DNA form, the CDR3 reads TGCGCCAGCAGCCAAGTCCGTTTCTTGGGACAGGGTTTAGTTTACTATGGCTACACCTTC.

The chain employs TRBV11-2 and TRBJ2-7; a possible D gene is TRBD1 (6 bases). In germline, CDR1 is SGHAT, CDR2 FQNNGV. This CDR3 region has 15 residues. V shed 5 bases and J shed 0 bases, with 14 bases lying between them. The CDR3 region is CASSPAQGSSYEQYF. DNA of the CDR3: TGTGCCAGCAGCCCAGCACAGGGTAGCTCCTACGAGCAGTACTTC.

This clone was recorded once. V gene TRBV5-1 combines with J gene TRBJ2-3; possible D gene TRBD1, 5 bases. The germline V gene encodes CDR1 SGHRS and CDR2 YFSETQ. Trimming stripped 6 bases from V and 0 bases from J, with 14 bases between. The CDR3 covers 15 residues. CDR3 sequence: CASTSGFGSTDTQYF. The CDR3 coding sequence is TGCGCCAGCACCTCAGGGTTCGGTAGCACAGATACGCAGTATTTT. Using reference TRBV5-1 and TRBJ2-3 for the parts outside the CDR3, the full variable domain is KAGVTQTPRYLIKTRGQQVTLSCSPISGHRSVSWYQQTPGQGLQFLFEYFSETQRNKGNFPGRFSGRQFSNSRSEMNVSTLELGDSALYLCASTSGFGSTDTQYFGPGTRLTVL.

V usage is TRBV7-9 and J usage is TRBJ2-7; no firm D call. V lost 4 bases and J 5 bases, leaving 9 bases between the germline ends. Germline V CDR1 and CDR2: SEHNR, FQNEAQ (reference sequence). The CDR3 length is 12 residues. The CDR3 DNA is TGTGCCAGCAGCTCCCTAAACCACGAGCAGTACTTC. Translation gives CASSSLNHEQYF.

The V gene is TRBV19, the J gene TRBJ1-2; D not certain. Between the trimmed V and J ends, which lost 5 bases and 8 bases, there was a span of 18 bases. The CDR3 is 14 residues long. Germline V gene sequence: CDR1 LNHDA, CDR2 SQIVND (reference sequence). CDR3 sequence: CASSRREGIMGYTF. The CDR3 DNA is TGTGCCAGTAGTCGTAGGGAGGGTATTATGGGCTACACCTTC.

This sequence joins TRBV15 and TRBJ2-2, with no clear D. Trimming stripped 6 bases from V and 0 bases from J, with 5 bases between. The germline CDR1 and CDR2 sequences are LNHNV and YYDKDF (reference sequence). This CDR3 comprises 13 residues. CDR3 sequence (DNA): TGTGCCACCAGAATACCGAACACCGGGGAGCTGTTTTTT. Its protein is CATRIPNTGELFF.

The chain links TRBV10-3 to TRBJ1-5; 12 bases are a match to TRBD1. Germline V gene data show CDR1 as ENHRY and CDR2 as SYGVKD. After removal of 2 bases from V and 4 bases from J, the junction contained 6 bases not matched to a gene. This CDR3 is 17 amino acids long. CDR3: CAISEGDRGQFNQPQHF. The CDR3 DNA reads TGTGCCATCAGTGAGGGGGACAGGGGGCAGTTTAATCAGCCCCAGCATTTT.

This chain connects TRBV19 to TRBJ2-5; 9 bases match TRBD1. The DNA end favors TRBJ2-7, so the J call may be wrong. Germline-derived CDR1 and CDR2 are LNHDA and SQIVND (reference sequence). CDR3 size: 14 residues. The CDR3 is CASSPGTGSYEQYF. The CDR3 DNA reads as TGTGCCAGTAGTCCAGGGACAGGGTCCTACGAGCAGTACTTC.

Written as DNA, the CDR3 is TGTGCCAGCAGCGGGGGACAGCCACTCGGTGGTTCACCCCTCCACTTT. This translates into CASSGGQPLGGSPLHF. V gene TRBV5-4 combines with J gene TRBJ1-6, with 7 bases identical to TRBD1. Trimming at V came to 4 bases and at J to 9 bases, leaving 13 bases not matched to a gene. Germline assignment: CDR1 SGHNT and CDR2 YYREEE (reference sequence). The CDR3 length is 16 residues.

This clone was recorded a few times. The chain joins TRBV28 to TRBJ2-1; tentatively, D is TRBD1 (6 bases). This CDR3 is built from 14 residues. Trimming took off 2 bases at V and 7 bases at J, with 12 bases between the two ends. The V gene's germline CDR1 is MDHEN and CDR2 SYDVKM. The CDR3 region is CASSLQGHGNEQFF. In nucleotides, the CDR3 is TGTGCCAGCAGTTTACAGGGGCACGGGAATGAGCAGTTCTTC. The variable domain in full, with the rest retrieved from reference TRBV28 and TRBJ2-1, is DVKVTQSSRYLVKRTGEKVFLECVQDMDHENMFWYRQDPGLGLRLIYFSYDVKMKEKGDIPEGYSVSREKKERFSLILESASTNQTSMYLCASSLQGHGNEQFFGPGTRLTVL.

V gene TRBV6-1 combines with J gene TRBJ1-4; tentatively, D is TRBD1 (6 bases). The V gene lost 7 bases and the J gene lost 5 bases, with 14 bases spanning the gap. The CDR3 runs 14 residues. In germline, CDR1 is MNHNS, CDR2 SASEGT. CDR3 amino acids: CASTRQALNEKLFF. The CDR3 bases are TGTGCCAGCACAAGACAGGCGTTAAATGAAAAACTGTTTTTT.

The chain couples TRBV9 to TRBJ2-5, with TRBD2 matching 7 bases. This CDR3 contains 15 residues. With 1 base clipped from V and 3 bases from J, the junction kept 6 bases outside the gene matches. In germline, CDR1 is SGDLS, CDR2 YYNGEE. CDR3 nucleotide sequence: TGTGCCAGCAGCGTATCCCCCGGACTAGAAGAGACCCAGTACTTC. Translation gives CASSVSPGLEETQYF.

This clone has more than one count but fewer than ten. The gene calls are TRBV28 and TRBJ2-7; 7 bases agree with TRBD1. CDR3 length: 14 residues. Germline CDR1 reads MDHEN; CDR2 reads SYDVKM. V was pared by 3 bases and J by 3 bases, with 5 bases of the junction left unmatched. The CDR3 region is CASSLIPGGYEQYF. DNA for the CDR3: TGTGCCAGCAGTTTGATTCCAGGGGGCTACGAGCAGTACTTC.

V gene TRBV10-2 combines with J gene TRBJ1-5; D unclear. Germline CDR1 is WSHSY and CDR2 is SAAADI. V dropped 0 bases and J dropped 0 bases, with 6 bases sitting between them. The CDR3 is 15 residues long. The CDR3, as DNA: TGCGCCAGCAGTGAGTCAAGGAATAGCAATCAGCCCCAGCATTTT. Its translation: CASSESRNSNQPQHF.

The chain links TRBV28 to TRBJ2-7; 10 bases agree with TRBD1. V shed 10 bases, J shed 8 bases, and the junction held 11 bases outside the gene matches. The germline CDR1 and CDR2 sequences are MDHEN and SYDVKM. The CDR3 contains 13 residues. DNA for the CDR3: TGTGCCACCTACCGGGACAGGGGCACAAAGCAGTACTTC. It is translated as CATYRDRGTKQYF.

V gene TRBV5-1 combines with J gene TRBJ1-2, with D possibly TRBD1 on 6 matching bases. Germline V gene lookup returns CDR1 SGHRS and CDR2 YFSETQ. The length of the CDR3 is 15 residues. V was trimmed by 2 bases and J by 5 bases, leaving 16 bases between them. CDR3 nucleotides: TGCGCCAGCAGCTTAACGGGACAACCAGGATATGGCTACACCTTC. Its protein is CASSLTGQPGYGYTF.

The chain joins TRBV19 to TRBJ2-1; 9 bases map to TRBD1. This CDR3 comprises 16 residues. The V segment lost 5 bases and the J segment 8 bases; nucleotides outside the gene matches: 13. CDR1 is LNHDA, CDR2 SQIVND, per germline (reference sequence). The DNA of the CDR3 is TGTGCCAGTAGTTCACCCTTGGGGACAGGGCCCCATGAGCAGTTCTTC. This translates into CASSSPLGTGPHEQFF.

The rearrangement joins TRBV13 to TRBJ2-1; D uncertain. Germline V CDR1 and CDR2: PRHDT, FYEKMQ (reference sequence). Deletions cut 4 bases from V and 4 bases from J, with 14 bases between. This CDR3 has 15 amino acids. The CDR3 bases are TGTGCCAGCAGCTCTACGCCGAACCGTTACAATGAGCAGTTCTTC. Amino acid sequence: CASSSTPNRYNEQFF. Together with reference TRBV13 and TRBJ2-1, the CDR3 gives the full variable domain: AAGVIQSPRHLIKEKRETATLKCYPIPRHDTVYWYQQGPGQDPQFLISFYEKMQSDKGSIPDRFSAQQFSDYHSELNMSSLELGDSALYFCASSSTPNRYNEQFFGPGTRLTVL.

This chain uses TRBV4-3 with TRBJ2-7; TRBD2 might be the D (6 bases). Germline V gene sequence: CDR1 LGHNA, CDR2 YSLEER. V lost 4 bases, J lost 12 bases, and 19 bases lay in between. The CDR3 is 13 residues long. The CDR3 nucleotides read TGCGCCAGCAGCCGGGAGTCGAGCGGGTCTTTGTACTTC. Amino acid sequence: CASSRESSGSLYF.

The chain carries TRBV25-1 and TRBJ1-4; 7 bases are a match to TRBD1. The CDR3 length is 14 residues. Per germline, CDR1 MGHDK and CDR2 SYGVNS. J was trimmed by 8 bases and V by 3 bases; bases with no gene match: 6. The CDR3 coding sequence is TGTGCCAGCAGTGACAACAGGGGAGGGGAAAAACTGTTTTTT. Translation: CASSDNRGGEKLFF. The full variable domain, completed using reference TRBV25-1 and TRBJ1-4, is EADIYQTPRYLVIGTGKKITLECSQTMGHDKMYWYQQDPGMELHLIHYSYGVNSTEKGDLSSESTVSRIRTEHFPLTLESARPSHTSQYLCASSDNRGGEKLFFGSGTQLSVL.

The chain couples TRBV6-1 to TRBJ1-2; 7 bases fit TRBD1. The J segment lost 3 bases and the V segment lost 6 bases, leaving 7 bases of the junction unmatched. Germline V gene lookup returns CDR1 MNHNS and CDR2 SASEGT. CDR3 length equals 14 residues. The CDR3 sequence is CASSENRGYYGYTF. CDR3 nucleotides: TGTGCCAGCAGCGAAAACAGGGGCTACTATGGCTACACCTTC.

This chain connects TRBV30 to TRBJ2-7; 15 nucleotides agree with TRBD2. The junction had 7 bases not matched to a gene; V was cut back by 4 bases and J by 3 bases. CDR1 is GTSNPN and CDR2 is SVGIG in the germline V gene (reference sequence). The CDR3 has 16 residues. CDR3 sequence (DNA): TGTGCCTGGACCAGGACTAGCGGGGGGGCTGGCTACGAGCAGTACTTC. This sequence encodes CAWTRTSGGAGYEQYF.

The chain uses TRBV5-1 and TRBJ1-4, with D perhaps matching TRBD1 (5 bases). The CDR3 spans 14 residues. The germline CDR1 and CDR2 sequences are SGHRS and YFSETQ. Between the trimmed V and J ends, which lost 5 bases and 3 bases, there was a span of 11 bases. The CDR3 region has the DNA TGCGCCAGCAGGGGGGGAAGGGCTAATGAAAAACTGTTTTTT. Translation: CASRGGRANEKLFF. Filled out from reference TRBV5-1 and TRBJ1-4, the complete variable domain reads KAGVTQTPRYLIKTRGQQVTLSCSPISGHRSVSWYQQTPGQGLQFLFEYFSETQRNKGNFPGRFSGRQFSNSRSEMNVSTLELGDSALYLCASRGGRANEKLFFGSGTQLSVL.